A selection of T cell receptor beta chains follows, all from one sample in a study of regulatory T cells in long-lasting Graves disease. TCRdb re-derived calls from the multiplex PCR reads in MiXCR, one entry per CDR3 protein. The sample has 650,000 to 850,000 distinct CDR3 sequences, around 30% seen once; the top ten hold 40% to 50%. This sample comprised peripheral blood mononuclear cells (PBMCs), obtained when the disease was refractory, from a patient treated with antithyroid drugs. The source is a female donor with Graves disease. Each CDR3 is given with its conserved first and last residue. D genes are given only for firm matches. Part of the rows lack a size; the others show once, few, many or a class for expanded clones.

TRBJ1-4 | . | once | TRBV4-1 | TGCGCCAGCAGCCGTCCTACGCGCAGGAATAATGAAAAACTGTTTTTT | CASSRPTRRNNEKLFF
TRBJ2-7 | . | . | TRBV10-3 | TGTGCCAGCAGTTACACCCCCGGGAAGGGCTTTGACTACGAGCAGTACTTC | CASSYTPGKGFDYEQYF
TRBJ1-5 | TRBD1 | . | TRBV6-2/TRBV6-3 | TGTGCCAGCAGTTACACTCGAATGCCCGGGACAGGGGGTTATCAGCCCCAGCATTTT | CASSYTRMPGTGGYQPQHF
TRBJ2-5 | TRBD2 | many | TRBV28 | TGTGCCAGCAGTTCGGGACTAGCGGGCGTTCAAGAGACCCAGTACTTC | CASSSGLAGVQETQYF
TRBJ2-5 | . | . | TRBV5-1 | TGCGCCAGCAGCTTTTCAGGGGCAGTTGGAGAGACCCAGTACTTC | CASSFSGAVGETQYF
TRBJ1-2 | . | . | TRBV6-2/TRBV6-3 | TGTGCCAGCAGTTACTCTCAGGGCCCCGGCTACACCTTC | CASSYSQGPGYTF
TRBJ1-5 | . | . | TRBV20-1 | TGCAGTGCTAGCCATAGTCAGCCCCAGCATTTT | CSASHSQPQHF
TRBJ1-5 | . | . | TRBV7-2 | TGTGCCAGCAGCTTAGGGGGGGGGCGCGTGCCCCAGCATTTT | CASSLGGGRVPQHF
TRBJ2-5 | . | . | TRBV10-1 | TGCGCCAGCAGCTACGGGACGGAAGAGACCCAGTACTTC | CASSYGTEETQYF
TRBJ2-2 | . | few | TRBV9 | TGTGCCAGCAGCCCCGTACCTGACTCGAACACCGGGGAGCTGTTTTTT | CASSPVPDSNTGELFF
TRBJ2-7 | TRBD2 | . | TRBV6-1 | TGTGCCAGCACCAACCCGGGACTAGCGGGAGACGAGCAGTACTTC | CASTNPGLAGDEQYF
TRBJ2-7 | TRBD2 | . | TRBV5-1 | TGCGCCAGCAGCTCGGGACTAGCGGGAGTTTGGGACGAGCAGTACTTC | CASSSGLAGVWDEQYF
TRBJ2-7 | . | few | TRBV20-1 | TGCAGTGCTAGGACCCCCTCCGGGAACCCCTACGAGCAGTACTTC | CSARTPSGNPYEQYF
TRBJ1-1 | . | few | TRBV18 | TGTGCCAGCTCACCACTGCCAGACTATGAAGCTTTCTTT | CASSPLPDYEAFF
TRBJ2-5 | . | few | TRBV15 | TGTGCCACCAGCAGACCTTGGGGGGAGACCCAGTACTTC | CATSRPWGETQYF
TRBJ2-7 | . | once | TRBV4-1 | TGCGCCAGCAGCCAAGTGGAAGGAGACGAGCAGTACTTC | CASSQVEGDEQYF
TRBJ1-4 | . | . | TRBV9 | TGTGCCAGCAGCGTAGGGGCAGTGAATGAAAAACTGTTTTTT | CASSVGAVNEKLFF
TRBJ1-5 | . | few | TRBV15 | TGTGCCACCAGCAGAGTGGCCGGGGTTCAGCCCCAGCATTTT | CATSRVAGVQPQHF